These T cell receptor beta chains were read from a single sample in a study of T cell responses to AZD1222 COVID-19 vaccine. Clones were read by immunoSEQ multiplex PCR, and TCRdb kept only the in-frame ones, dropping some. This table has about 270,000 clones, around 93% appearing once. The source was peripheral blood, collected 28 days after the second AZD1222 dose. The source of these receptors is an adult who received the AZD1222 COVID-19 vaccine. Both conserved end residues are part of each CDR3. Expanded clones are given a class, and other clones once, few, many or no size at all.

TRBV29-1	TRBJ1-3	-	CSVTEQSGNTIYF
TRBV6-5	TRBJ1-1	-	CASSDGQMNTEAFF
TRBV11-2	TRBJ1-3	-	CASTNRQGGTIYF
TRBV7-9	TRBJ1-6	-	CASRFEETGNSPLHF
TRBV28	TRBJ2-3	-	CASSFGAVGTDTQYF
TRBV27	TRBJ2-3	-	CASTRSRTALTDTQYF
TRBV5-1	TRBJ1-1	-	CASSLRGRAGMNTEAFF
TRBV4-3	TRBJ1-5	-	CASSQDLKGQPQHF
TRBV5-1	TRBJ1-6	-	CASSSGRDQAVYSPLHF
TRBV9	TRBJ2-5	-	CASSVTPDRGMTQYF
TRBV28	TRBJ1-3	once	CASSLVQGGNTIYF
TRBV7-9	TRBJ2-7	-	CASSLGSYEQYF
TRBV6-5	TRBJ1-2	-	CAGTPTDRPNYGYTF
TRBV15	TRBJ1-5	-	CATSRALTWGDQPQHF
TRBV15	TRBJ2-7	-	CATSRESRTISEQYF
TRBV24-1	TRBJ1-5	-	CATSDLLIGTHASRNQPQHF
TRBV3-1/TRBV3-2	TRBJ2-3	-	CASSTPGGDFFSTDTQYF
TRBV18	TRBJ1-6	-	CASSPGTPINSPLHF